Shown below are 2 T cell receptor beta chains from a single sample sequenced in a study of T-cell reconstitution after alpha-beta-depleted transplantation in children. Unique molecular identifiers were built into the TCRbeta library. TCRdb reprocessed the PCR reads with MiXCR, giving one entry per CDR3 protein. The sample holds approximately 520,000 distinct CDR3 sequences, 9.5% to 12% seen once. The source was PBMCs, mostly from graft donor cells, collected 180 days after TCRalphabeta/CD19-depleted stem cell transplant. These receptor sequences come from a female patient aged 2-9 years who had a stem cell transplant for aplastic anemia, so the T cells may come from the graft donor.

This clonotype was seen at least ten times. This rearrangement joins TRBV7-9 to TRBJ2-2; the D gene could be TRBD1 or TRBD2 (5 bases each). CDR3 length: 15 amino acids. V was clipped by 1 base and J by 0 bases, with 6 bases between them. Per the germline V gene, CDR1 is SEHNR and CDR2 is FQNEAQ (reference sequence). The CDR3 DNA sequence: TGTGCCAGCAGCTTAGGAGGGGCGAACACCGGGGAGCTGTTTTTT. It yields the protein CASSLGGANTGELFF.

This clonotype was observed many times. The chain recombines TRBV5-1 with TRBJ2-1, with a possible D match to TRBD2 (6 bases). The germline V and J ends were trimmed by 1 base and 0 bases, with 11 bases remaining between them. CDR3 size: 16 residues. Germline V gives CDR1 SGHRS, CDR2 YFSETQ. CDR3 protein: CASSLTSQSSYNEQFF. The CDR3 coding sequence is TGCGCCAGCAGCTTGACTAGCCAGAGCTCCTACAATGAGCAGTTCTTC.